Shown below are 30 T cell receptor beta chains from a single sample sequenced in a study of CD8 T cells in ankylosing spondylitis. TCRdb re-derived calls from the 5' RACE reads in MiXCR, one entry per CDR3 protein. The sample carries about 240,000 distinct CDR3 sequences, over 8.5% recorded once. The sequenced sample was blood, either unsorted or a sorted T cell fraction (not recorded which). These receptors came from a male donor with ankylosing spondylitis or in good health (not recorded which).

To note about this clonotype: Compared with germline, one end of the junction differs, possibly owing to a read error. V and J are TRBV3-1 and TRBJ2-1; 9 bases agree with TRBD2. Germline assignment: CDR1 LGHDT and CDR2 YNNKEL (reference sequence). The CDR3 runs to 13 residues. CDR3 residues: CASSPRDSGSRIF. The CDR3 nucleotides read TGTGCCAGCAGCCCCCGCGATAGCGGGAGTAGGATCTTC.

The V and J genes are TRBV29-1 and TRBJ2-7; 12 bases match TRBD2. The J segment lost 4 bases and the V segment lost 4 bases, leaving 5 bases of the junction unmatched. Per germline, CDR1 SQVTM and CDR2 ANQGSEA. The length of the CDR3 is 14 residues. The CDR3 is CSVAGTSGPYEQYF. CDR3 coding DNA: TGCAGCGTTGCCGGGACTAGCGGGCCTTACGAGCAGTACTTC.

The V call is TRBV21-1, the J call TRBJ2-3; the D call TRBD2 from the table was never checked on the DNA. TRBV21-1 is flagged as a pseudogene. The CDR3 consists of 17 residues. CDR3 protein: CASSKATSGGAADTQYF. CDR3 DNA sequence: TGTGCCAGCAGCAAAGCCACTAGCGGGGGGGCCGCAGATACGCAGTATTTT.

This clonotype was seen repeatedly, ten times or more. V gene TRBV12-5 combines with J gene TRBJ1-2; 8 bases agree with TRBD1. CDR3 length: 19 residues. V lost 7 bases to trimming and J lost 3 bases; unmatched junction nucleotides: 22. The germline gives CDR1 LGHNT, CDR2 FRNRAP. CDR3 sequence: CASARVPPGRGLRDYGYTF. DNA for the CDR3: TGTGCTAGTGCGAGGGTTCCCCCAGGCAGGGGGCTCCGGGACTATGGCTACACCTTC.

The table lists this clonotype with a few counts. This chain uses TRBV6-1 with TRBJ1-2; a weak D match, TRBD1 (5 bases). CDR1 is MNHNS, CDR2 SASEGT, per germline. This CDR3 contains 13 residues. V gave up 0 bases and J gave up 8 bases, with 10 bases separating them. The chain's CDR3 is CASSEAPGGGYTF. The CDR3 nucleotides are TGTGCCAGCAGTGAAGCGCCCGGGGGAGGCTACACCTTC.

This clonotype was counted at least ten times. The chain combines TRBV5-1 with TRBJ2-7, with TRBD1 matching over 8 bases. V lost 4 bases, J lost 2 bases, and 11 bases stayed unmatched. Germline CDR1 and CDR2: SGHRS and YFSETQ. The CDR3 extends over 16 amino acids. In DNA, the CDR3 is TGCGCCAGCAGCGGAAGCCGGGACAGGAGTGCCTACGAGCAGTACTTC. This sequence encodes CASSGSRDRSAYEQYF.

V and J are TRBV11-2 and TRBJ2-1; D uncertain. The CDR3 loop spans 14 amino acids. Germline CDR1 and CDR2: SGHAT and FQNNGV. Trimming stripped 2 bases from V and 4 bases from J, with 9 bases between. The CDR3 DNA sequence: TGTGCCAGCAGCTTAAGGAACGGGTACAATGAGCAGTTCTTC. It encodes CASSLRNGYNEQFF.

This clonotype was recorded a few times. The V and J genes are TRBV10-1 and TRBJ2-6, with D maybe TRBD1 (6 bases). The germline V gene has CDR1 WNHNN and CDR2 SYGVQD (reference sequence). The CDR3 loop spans 14 amino acids. Trimming removed 4 bases from V and 2 bases from J, with 6 bases in between. CDR3 sequence (DNA): TGCGCCAGCAGTGGGGGGCCTGGGGCCAACGTCCTGACTTTC. Translation: CASSGGPGANVLTF.

This clonotype was recorded at least ten times. The chain has TRBV12-3 or TRBV12-4 and TRBJ2-1, with 10 bases lining up with TRBD1. V shed 6 bases, J shed 3 bases, and the junction held 5 bases outside the gene matches. The CDR3 extends over 15 amino acids. Here the CDR3 reads CASRTRTGGYNEQFF. The CDR3 DNA follows: TGTGCCAGCAGGACACGGACAGGGGGCTACAATGAGCAGTTCTTC.

The chain employs TRBV4-1 and TRBJ2-7; weak D call: TRBD2 (5 bases). CDR1 is MGHRA, CDR2 YSYEKL, per germline. The CDR3 extends over 13 amino acids. The V end was cut by 6 bases, the J end by 5 bases, with 14 bases between. The CDR3 DNA sequence: TGCGCCAGCAGACCCGAGGAGGAGGACGAGCAGTACTTC. Its protein is CASRPEEEDEQYF.

This clonotype was counted only a few times. The V call is TRBV7-2, the J call TRBJ1-1; unclear D gene. Germline CDR1 is SGHTA and CDR2 is FQGNSA. CDR3 length: 12 residues. With 6 bases removed from V and 6 bases from J, the gap between germline ends came to 11 bases. The CDR3 DNA follows: TGTGCCAGCAGTTTGGACGTGGCTGAAGCTTTCTTT. Protein: CASSLDVAEAFF.

This clonotype was counted many times. The CDR3 loop reads CASSLWDNQPQHF. In DNA form, the CDR3 reads TGTGCCAGCAGCTTATGGGACAATCAGCCCCAGCATTTT. V is TRBV11-2 and J is TRBJ1-5; unclear D gene. Trimming removed 2 bases from V and 3 bases from J, with 5 bases in between. The CDR3 is made up of 13 amino acids. CDR1 is SGHAT and CDR2 is FQNNGV in the germline V gene.

This clonotype was recorded many times. The rearrangement links TRBV15 to TRBJ2-7; D perhaps matches TRBD2 (6 bases). The CDR3 runs 14 residues. Germline V lookup: CDR1 LNHNV, CDR2 YYDKDF (reference sequence). The V end was cut by 1 base, the J end by 2 bases, with 9 bases between. The CDR3 loop reads CATSRGSGAYEQYF. DNA for the CDR3: TGTGCCACCAGCAGAGGTTCGGGGGCCTACGAGCAGTACTTC. Based on the CDR3 plus reference TRBV15 and TRBJ2-7, the full variable domain is DAMVIQNPRYQVTQFGKPVTLSCSQTLNHNVMYWYQQKSSQAPKLLFHYYDKDFNNEADTPDNFQSRRPNTSFCFLDIRSPGLGDTAMYLCATSRGSGAYEQYFGPGTRLTVT.

Ten or more counts support this clonotype. The J gene is TRBJ1-1, the V gene TRBV29-1, with 8 bases matching TRBD1. Germline V gene data show CDR1 as SQVTM and CDR2 as ANQGSEA. CDR3 size: 15 residues. Trimming at V came to 6 bases and at J to 5 bases, leaving 14 bases not matched to a gene. CDR3 bases: TGCAGCGTGGATGCCGGACAGGGTTTTGGGACTGAAGCTTTCTTT. Protein product: CSVDAGQGFGTEAFF.

This clonotype has just a few counts. V gene TRBV2 combines with J gene TRBJ1-6; D is possibly TRBD1 (6 bases). The CDR3 is made up of 14 amino acids. V lost 8 bases, J lost 3 bases, and 11 bases lay in between. Per the germline V gene, CDR1 is SNHLY and CDR2 is FYNNEI. CDR3 in amino acids: CASQQGNYNSPLHF. CDR3 in DNA: TGTGCCAGCCAACAGGGAAACTATAATTCACCCCTCCACTTT.

V gene TRBV12-3 or TRBV12-4 combines with J gene TRBJ2-5; tentative D call: TRBD2 (7 bases). The CDR3 consists of 17 residues. V lost 3 bases and J lost 0, with 17 bases in between. The CDR3 DNA sequence: TGTGCCAGCAGTTTCCGGGGGGCGGCGCCCCACCAAGAGACCCAGTACTTC. Translated, it gives CASSFRGAAPHQETQYF.

The chain carries TRBV5-6 and TRBJ2-6; D is uncertain. V was shortened by 3 bases and J by 0 bases, with 7 bases between the two germline ends. This CDR3 has 15 residues. Germline V CDR1 and CDR2: SGHDT, YYEEEE. CDR3 protein: CASSYQSSGANVLTF. CDR3 sequence (DNA): TGTGCCAGCAGCTACCAGAGCTCTGGGGCCAACGTCCTGACTTTC.

The V and J genes are TRBV2 and TRBJ1-4; 9 bases are shared with TRBD1. Unmatched junction bases numbered 3, after V lost 6 bases and J lost 7 bases. The CDR3 runs 13 residues. Looked up from germline, CDR1 is SNHLY and CDR2 is FYNNEI. CDR3 region: CASRNRGLEKLFF. In DNA, the CDR3 is TGTGCCAGCAGGAACAGGGGGCTTGAAAAACTGTTTTTT.

This clonotype was observed many times. This chain uses TRBV20-1 with TRBJ1-2; D is unresolved. This CDR3 has 13 amino acids. CDR1 and CDR2 from the germline V gene are DFQATT and SNEGSKA (reference sequence). V dropped 6 bases and J dropped 2 bases, with 13 bases sitting between them. In DNA, the CDR3 is TGCAGTGCGAGCCAAACAGAAAACTATGGCTACACCTTC. It specifies CSASQTENYGYTF.

This clonotype appeared a few times. The chain has TRBV7-6 and TRBJ2-2, with D unclear. Trimming shortened V by 1 base and J by 0 bases, and 9 bases separated the two germline ends. CDR3 length: 16 residues. CDR1 and CDR2 from the germline V gene are SGHVS and FNYEAQ. The CDR3 spells CASSLVGSANTGELFF. The CDR3 DNA follows: TGTGCCAGCAGCTTAGTGGGCAGCGCGAACACCGGGGAGCTGTTTTTT.

This clonotype came up many times. The chain links TRBV12-5 to TRBJ2-5; 7 bases are shared with TRBD1. With 4 bases clipped from V and 2 bases from J, the junction kept 4 bases outside the gene matches. The germline CDR1 and CDR2 sequences are LGHNT and FRNRAP. There are 14 residues in the CDR3. CDR3 nucleotides: TGTGCTAGTGGTTCCCAGGGGGTTCAAGAGACCCAGTACTTC. This codes for CASGSQGVQETQYF.

This clonotype was observed many times. The chain uses TRBV10-3 and TRBJ1-1; D is unresolved. V was cut by 2 bases and J by 1 base, with 8 bases left in between. Per germline, CDR1 ENHRY and CDR2 SYGVKD. CDR3 length: 14 residues. The CDR3 spells CAISEGAGNTEAFF. The CDR3 coding sequence is TGTGCCATCAGTGAGGGAGCCGGGAACACTGAAGCTTTCTTT.

The chain couples TRBV11-2 to TRBJ2-3; the D is unclear. The CDR3 has 12 residues. Between the trimmed V and J ends, which lost 3 bases and 6 bases, there was a span of 7 bases. The V gene's germline CDR1 is SGHAT and CDR2 FQNNGV. CDR3 loop: CASSFVTDTQYF. In DNA form, the CDR3 reads TGTGCCAGCAGCTTTGTGACTGATACGCAGTATTTT.

This clonotype was seen more than once but under ten times. It is unclear where the CDR3 begins or ends on the DNA, so no DNA is shown, and the CDR3 is as TCRdb lists it. V gene TRBV20-1 combines with J gene TRBJ1-4. Germline-derived CDR1 and CDR2 are DFQATT and SNEGSKA (reference sequence). Counting both end residues, the CDR3 totals 13 amino acids. The CDR3 region is CSAPLLFLKNCFF.

This clonotype was detected many times. The gene calls are TRBV20-1 and TRBJ2-1, with a weak D call TRBD2 (5 bases). The V end lost 4 bases, the J end lost 0 bases, and 16 bases lay between the germline ends. The CDR3 is 16 residues long. Germline-derived CDR1 and CDR2 are DFQATT and SNEGSKA (reference sequence). In DNA form, the CDR3 reads TGCAGTGCTAAAAGGGAGCCCCATAGCTCCTACAATGAGCAGTTCTTC. It is translated as CSAKREPHSSYNEQFF.

Comments on this clonotype: A junction boundary mismatches the germline segment, possibly from a read error. The rearrangement links TRBV6-1 to TRBJ2-7; 13 bases map to TRBD2. Germline assignment: CDR1 MNHNS and CDR2 SASEGT. The CDR3 is 14 amino acids. The CDR3 here is CAGRRTSGSSEQYF. DNA for the CDR3: TGTGCCGGCAGGAGGACTAGCGGGAGTAGCGAGCAGTACTTC.

This clonotype was counted many times. The chain recombines TRBV5-5 with TRBJ1-1; tentatively, D is TRBD1 (6 bases). Germline assignment: CDR1 SGHKS and CDR2 YYEKEE (reference sequence). The V end was cut by 4 bases, the J end by 8 bases, with 15 bases between. This CDR3 has 13 amino acids. The DNA of the CDR3 is TGTGCCAGCAGCCTGGGGGACATCACGGAAGCTTTCTTT. Translation gives CASSLGDITEAFF.

The table lists this clonotype with many counts. The chain combines TRBV5-6 with TRBJ1-1, with no clear D. The CDR3 totals 13 residues. The V gene lost 6 bases and the J gene lost 5 bases, with 14 bases spanning the gap. Germline V CDR1 and CDR2: SGHDT, YYEEEE. The CDR3 reads CASTGPTGTEAFF. The CDR3 DNA reads as TGTGCCAGCACCGGACCCACGGGGACTGAAGCTTTCTTT. The full variable domain, with the rest looked up from reference TRBV5-6 and TRBJ1-1, is DAGVTQSPTHLIKTRGQQVTLRCSPKSGHDTVSWYQQALGQGPQFIFQYYEEEERQRGNFPDRFSGHQFPNYSSELNVNALLLGDSALYLCASTGPTGTEAFFGQGTRLTVV.

In its sample, this clonotype was seen many times. This chain uses TRBV12-3 or TRBV12-4 with TRBJ2-2; D remains ambiguous. V shed 7 bases and J shed 5 bases, with 8 bases lying between them. This CDR3 is built from 12 residues. CDR3 sequence (DNA): TGTGCCAGCACCGTCGGGACCGGGGAGCTGTTTTTT. It codes for CASTVGTGELFF.

Worth noting for this clonotype: This may come from a read error, since a much larger clone is one base off. The rearrangement uses TRBV5-1 and TRBJ2-1; no clear D. The V gene's germline CDR1 is SGHRS and CDR2 YFSETQ. This CDR3 is 13 amino acids long. The CDR3 DNA reads TGCGCCAGCAGCTCCTCCTCGGTCTATGAGCCGTTCTTC. Translated, it gives CASSSSSVYEPFF.